The 27 T cell receptor beta chains given below trace back to one sample, sequenced in a study of preoperative IRX-2 immunotherapy in early breast cancer. Treatment given: preoperative locoregional IRX-2 cytokine immunotherapy. Repertoires were generated with immunoSEQ multiplex PCR, while TCRdb's copy carries only in-frame clones and drops some. Of 40,000 to 50,000 clones detected, about 80% appear once; the ten largest clones hold approximately 1.1%. The specimen was tumor tissue, collected after IRX-2 immunotherapy. These receptors all stem from a human donor with breast cancer.

This clone occurred once. The J gene is TRBJ2-5, the V gene TRBV12-5; TRBD2 aligns across 14 bases. Per germline, CDR1 LGHNT and CDR2 FRNRAP. The CDR3 length is 15 residues. The V segment lost 6 bases and the J segment 5 bases; nucleotides outside the gene matches: 5. Here the CDR3 reads CASGRTSGGWETQYF. As DNA, the CDR3 is TGTGCTAGTGGAAGGACTAGCGGGGGGTGGGAGACCCAGTACTTC.

The gene calls are TRBV19 and TRBJ1-5; TRBD1 is a possible D gene (5 bases). Trimming cost V 3 bases and J 3 bases, with 12 bases left between them. Per germline, CDR1 LNHDA and CDR2 SQIVND (reference sequence). The CDR3 runs to 15 residues. This CDR3 reads CASSIRRAVNQPQHF. Written as DNA, the CDR3 is TGTGCCAGTAGTATCCGCAGGGCGGTCAATCAGCCCCAGCATTTT.

The chain has TRBV15 and TRBJ2-1; the D call may be TRBD1 or TRBD2 (5 bases each). Germline assignment: CDR1 LNHNV and CDR2 YYDKDF (reference sequence). With 5 bases removed from V and 10 bases from J, the gap between germline ends came to 21 bases. The CDR3 sequence is 15 residues long. CDR3 sequence: CATSYLRGPRLEQFF. The CDR3 bases are TGTGCCACCAGCTATTTACGGGGCCCCAGGCTGGAGCAGTTCTTC.

The J gene is TRBJ2-3, the V gene TRBV19; 9 bases fit TRBD1. Per the germline V gene, CDR1 is LNHDA and CDR2 is SQIVND (reference sequence). V gave up 7 bases and J gave up 11 bases; unmatched junction bases: 13. This CDR3 spans 14 amino acids. The CDR3 here is CASTIGQGTLRQYF. The CDR3 nucleotides read TGTGCCAGTACGATCGGACAGGGGACCCTTAGGCAGTATTTT.

V and J are TRBV6-8 and TRBJ2-2; 9 bases align to TRBD2. The V gene's germline CDR1 is MNHGY and CDR2 SAAAGT. This CDR3 comprises 14 residues. V dropped 7 bases and J dropped 5; count of bases not matched to a gene: 5. The DNA of the CDR3 is TGTGCCAGCATTTTACTAGCGGGTACCGGGGAGCTGTTTTTT. Translating it yields CASILLAGTGELFF.

The chain couples TRBV6-8 to TRBJ1-5; 7 nucleotides agree with TRBD1. The junction had 3 bases not matched to a gene; V was cut back by 10 bases and J by 3 bases. CDR1 is MNHGY, CDR2 SAAAGT, per germline. The CDR3 has 12 amino acids. CDR3 amino acids: CAIGQDNQPQHF. The CDR3 nucleotides are TGTGCCATCGGACAGGACAATCAGCCCCAGCATTTT.

This clone was seen a handful of times. This chain joins TRBV11-3 and TRBJ2-1, with D uncertain. Trimming cost V 6 bases and J 0 bases, with 12 bases left between them. In germline, CDR1 is SGHNT, CDR2 YENEEA. The length of the CDR3 is 15 residues. CDR3 region: CASRPNYRSYNEQFF. The DNA for the CDR3 is TGTGCCAGCAGACCCAACTATCGCTCCTACAATGAGCAGTTCTTC.

V usage is TRBV6-8 and J usage is TRBJ2-1; a possible D gene is TRBD1 (8 bases). Between the trimmed V and J ends, which lost 10 bases and 8 bases, there was a span of 30 bases. The CDR3 length is 17 residues. Per the germline V gene, CDR1 is MNHGY and CDR2 is SAAAGT. The CDR3 DNA reads as TGTGCCATCGGCGGACAGGGAGGGGGTAGGGGTGGCGATGAGCAGTTCTTC. Its protein product is CAIGGQGGGRGGDEQFF.

The rearrangement joins TRBV28 to TRBJ2-3; a weak D match, TRBD1 (6 bases). The CDR3 extends over 15 amino acids. Trimming stripped 6 bases from V and 0 bases from J, with 13 bases between. The germline gives CDR1 MDHEN, CDR2 SYDVKM. The CDR3 sequence: CASRWGRISTDTQYF. The CDR3 DNA follows: TGTGCCAGCAGATGGGGGCGTATCAGCACAGATACGCAGTATTTT.

The J gene is TRBJ1-5, the V gene TRBV16, with D maybe TRBD1 (6 bases). The CDR3 has 15 residues. V was cut by 4 bases and J by 0 bases, with 10 bases left in between. Germline CDR1 reads KGHSY; CDR2 reads FQNENV. The CDR3 DNA reads TGTGCCAGCAGCCCTCAGGGGACTAGCAATCAGCCCCAGCATTTT. It encodes CASSPQGTSNQPQHF.

This clone appeared a single time. The chain uses TRBV6-8 and TRBJ1-3, with 9 nucleotides matching TRBD1. J lost 0 bases, V lost 5 bases, and 8 bases had no gene match. Germline CDR1 and CDR2: MNHGY and SAAAGT. There are 17 residues in the CDR3. The CDR3, as DNA: TGTGCCAGCAGTCCGATACAGGGGGCGACCTCTGGAAACACCATATATTTT. This encodes CASSPIQGATSGNTIYF.

The chain is built from TRBV19 and TRBJ2-7; 11 bases map to TRBD1. The CDR3 runs 12 residues. The V gene's germline CDR1 is LNHDA and CDR2 SQIVND (reference sequence). The ends lost 8 bases at V and 6 bases at J; junction bases unmatched: 3. Written as DNA, the CDR3 is TGTGCCAGTGGGGGACAGGGGGGCGAGCAGTACTTC. It is translated as CASGGQGGEQYF.

This clone has only a few counts. This rearrangement joins TRBV7-7 to TRBJ1-4; the match to TRBD1 covers 7 bases. This CDR3 is 15 amino acids long. CDR1 and CDR2 (germline): SSHAT, FNYEAQ (reference sequence). The ends lost 5 bases at V and 5 bases at J; junction bases unmatched: 8. CDR3 sequence (DNA): TGTGCCAGCAGCCCCCAGGGGGTAGAAAATGAAAAACTGTTTTTT. Its translation: CASSPQGVENEKLFF. The full variable domain, in which reference TRBV7-7 and TRBJ1-4 provide the parts outside the CDR3, is GAGVSQSPRYKVTKRGQDVTLRCDPISSHATLYWYQQALGQGPEFLTYFNYEAQPDKSGLPSDRFSAERPEGSISTLTIQRTEQRDSAMYRCASSPQGVENEKLFFGSGTQLSVL.

The J gene is TRBJ2-2, the V gene TRBV19, with 8 nucleotides matching TRBD2. Germline V CDR1 and CDR2: LNHDA, SQIVND (reference sequence). The CDR3 sequence is 12 residues long. V dropped 10 bases and J dropped 4; count of bases not matched to a gene: 2. The CDR3 protein is CATGRGTGELFF. DNA of the CDR3: TGTGCCACCGGGAGGGGCACCGGGGAGCTGTTTTTT.

This chain links TRBV5-1 with TRBJ2-7, with D possibly being TRBD1 or TRBD2 (5 bases each). Per the germline V gene, CDR1 is SGHRS and CDR2 is YFSETQ. Trimming pared 5 bases from V and 3 bases from J, leaving 18 bases between. This CDR3 spans 15 amino acids. The DNA for the CDR3 is TGCGCCAGCAGTCCTGCGAGGGGAATACTCTACGAGCAGTACTTC. The encoded protein is CASSPARGILYEQYF.

The chain links TRBV12-5 to TRBJ2-1; 7 nucleotides align to TRBD2. Germline-derived CDR1 and CDR2 are LGHNT and FRNRAP. V shed 5 bases, J shed 5 bases, and the junction held 15 bases outside the gene matches. The CDR3 length is 17 residues. The CDR3 loop reads CASGPTTGRGDHNEQFF. The CDR3 DNA sequence: TGTGCTAGTGGTCCTACCACGGGGAGGGGAGATCACAATGAGCAGTTCTTC.

This clone was seen only once. This chain connects TRBV14 to TRBJ2-7, with TRBD2 matching over 10 bases. The length of the CDR3 is 16 residues. Germline loops: CDR1 SGHDN, CDR2 FVKESK. Trimming removed 4 bases from V and 5 bases from J; junction bases left unmatched: 11. This CDR3 reads CASSPETSGHMDEQYF. The CDR3 nucleotides are TGTGCCAGCAGCCCAGAGACTAGCGGGCACATGGACGAGCAGTACTTC.

J is TRBJ2-7 and V is TRBV11-3, with a weak D call TRBD2 (6 bases). Germline-derived CDR1 and CDR2 are SGHNT and YENEEA. There are 15 residues in the CDR3. V lost 5 bases and J 3 bases, leaving 17 bases between the germline ends. The CDR3 nucleotides read TGTGCCAGCAGCCAAGCGGAAGGGGAGGTCTACGAGCAGTACTTC. This translates into CASSQAEGEVYEQYF.

The V gene is TRBV28, the J gene TRBJ1-5; D is ambiguous. The V gene's germline CDR1 is MDHEN and CDR2 SYDVKM. The germline V and J ends were trimmed by 6 bases and 0 bases, with 12 bases remaining between them. This CDR3 has 15 amino acids. Here the CDR3 reads CASRTHGDSNQPQHF. In nucleotides, the CDR3 is TGTGCCAGCAGGACTCACGGGGATAGCAATCAGCCCCAGCATTTT.

This clone was observed a few times. The chain has TRBV19 and TRBJ2-2, with 8 bases that match TRBD2. V gave up 3 bases and J gave up 0 bases; unmatched junction bases: 6. The CDR3 totals 17 residues. Germline CDR1 LNHDA, CDR2 SQIVND (reference sequence). The CDR3 here is CASSIGGRWANTGELFF. The DNA for the CDR3 is TGTGCCAGTAGTATTGGCGGGAGGTGGGCGAACACCGGGGAGCTGTTTTTT.

J is TRBJ1-1 and V is TRBV7-7; the D gene is possibly TRBD1 (5 bases). Germline values: CDR1 SSHAT, CDR2 FNYEAQ (reference sequence). The CDR3 is 14 residues long. With 3 bases removed from V and 3 bases from J, the gap between germline ends came to 11 bases. CDR3 DNA sequence: TGTGCCAGCAGCTTGGATCGGGGGGACACTGAAGCTTTCTTT. It yields the protein CASSLDRGDTEAFF.

This chain joins TRBV6-8 and TRBJ2-1; TRBD1 matches at 7 bases. Trimming cost V 7 bases and J 1 base; bases outside gene matches: 10. Germline CDR1 and CDR2: MNHGY and SAAAGT. There are 16 residues in the CDR3. The chain's CDR3 is CASKTGWADSYNEQFF. The CDR3 region has the DNA TGTGCCAGCAAGACAGGGTGGGCGGATTCCTACAATGAGCAGTTCTTC.

This sequence joins TRBV6-8 and TRBJ2-3; D is possibly TRBD1 or TRBD2 (5 bases each). The CDR3 consists of 17 residues. Trimming shortened V by 4 bases and J by 5 bases, and 22 bases separated the two germline ends. Looked up from germline, CDR1 is MNHGY and CDR2 is SAAAGT. The CDR3 region is CASSSNGPLRGGDTQYF. The CDR3, as DNA: TGTGCCAGCAGTTCAAACGGGCCTCTGAGGGGTGGAGATACGCAGTATTTT.

J is TRBJ2-7 and V is TRBV15; D assignment may be TRBD1 or TRBD2 (5 bases each). There are 18 residues in the CDR3. V was shortened by 2 bases and J by 2 bases, with 22 bases between the two germline ends. Germline-derived CDR1 and CDR2 are LNHNV and YYDKDF (reference sequence). CDR3 in DNA: TGTGCCACCAGCAGACCTTCCCCATGGGGGAGCGCTACCTACGAGCAGTACTTC. This translates into CATSRPSPWGSATYEQYF.

This clone was seen a single time. The chain carries TRBV19 and TRBJ1-4; D is perhaps TRBD1 (5 bases). The CDR3 is 14 residues long. V was trimmed by 8 bases and J by 7 bases, leaving 17 bases between them. CDR1 is LNHDA and CDR2 is SQIVND in the germline V gene (reference sequence). The CDR3 DNA is TGTGCCAGTGTCCCCGGAGCAGGGCGTGAAAAACTGTTTTTT. It encodes CASVPGAGREKLFF.

The chain combines TRBV6-9 with TRBJ2-7; 7 nucleotides agree with TRBD2. The V gene end was trimmed by 7 bases and the J gene end by 0 bases; junction bases not matched to a gene: 6. CDR1 and CDR2 (germline): MNHGY, SVAAGI. The CDR3 contains 14 residues. The CDR3 loop reads CASTLTSTSYEQYF. CDR3 nucleotides: TGTGCCAGCACTTTGACTAGCACCTCCTACGAGCAGTACTTC.

V usage is TRBV19 and J usage is TRBJ1-4, with no clear D. The ends were cut back, 0 bases at V and 2 bases at J, with 7 bases in the middle. The CDR3 covers 15 residues. The V gene's germline CDR1 is LNHDA and CDR2 SQIVND (reference sequence). The CDR3 protein is CASSIDGVTNEKLFF. CDR3 DNA sequence: TGTGCCAGTAGTATAGATGGGGTGACTAATGAAAAACTGTTTTTT. The full variable domain, with the rest looked up from reference TRBV19 and TRBJ1-4, is DGGITQSPKYLFRKEGQNVTLSCEQNLNHDAMYWYRQDPGQGLRLIYYSQIVNDFQKGDIAEGYSVSREKKESFPLTVTSAQKNPTAFYLCASSIDGVTNEKLFFGSGTQLSVL.